The sequence of this T cell receptor beta chain was determined in a study of blood T cell repertoires in COVID-19. For the study at large: Italy, Spain and the United States were the sources of the convalescent and acute COVID-19 samples.

Those who participated ranged in age from roughly 18 to 90 years and resided in roughly 26 US areas. Allocation to cohorts depended on clinical history reported by the participants. Cohort 3 donors counted as recovered after two negative PCRs, clearance, or resolved symptoms. Sequencing used immunoSEQ multiplex PCR; TCRdb keeps in-frame clones, though not all of them. The data contain around 130,000 clones, around 88% of them seen just once; the ten biggest clones take up roughly 2.3%. Trimming stripped 5 bases from V and 6 bases from J, with 17 bases between. The V gene's germline CDR1 is LNHNV and CDR2 YYDKDF (reference sequence). CDR3 length equals 16 residues.

The sample comprised PBMCs or T cells enriched from blood (not recorded which). This receptor was obtained from a woman in her 50s who had recovered from COVID-19. The chain combines TRBV15 with TRBJ1-6, with a weak D call TRBD1 (6 bases). This chain's CDR3 is CATSSLQGLANSPLHF. In DNA, the CDR3 is TGTGCCACCAGCTCCCTACAGGGCCTGGCTAATTCACCCCTCCACTTT. The full variable domain, with the rest looked up from reference TRBV15 and TRBJ1-6, is DAMVIQNPRYQVTQFGKPVTLSCSQTLNHNVMYWYQQKSSQAPKLLFHYYDKDFNNEADTPDNFQSRRPNTSFCFLDIRSPGLGDTAMYLCATSSLQGLANSPLHFGNGTRLTVT.